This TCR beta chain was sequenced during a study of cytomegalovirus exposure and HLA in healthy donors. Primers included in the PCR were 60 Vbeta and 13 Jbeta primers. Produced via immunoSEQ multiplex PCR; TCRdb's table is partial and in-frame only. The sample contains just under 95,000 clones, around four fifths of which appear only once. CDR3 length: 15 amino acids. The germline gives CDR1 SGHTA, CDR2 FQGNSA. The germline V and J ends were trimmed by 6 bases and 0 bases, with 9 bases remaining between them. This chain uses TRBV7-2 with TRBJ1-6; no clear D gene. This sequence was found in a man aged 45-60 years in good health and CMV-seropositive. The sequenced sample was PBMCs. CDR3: CASSSGSSYNSPLHF. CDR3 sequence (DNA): TGTGCCAGCAGTTCTGGGAGCTCCTATAATTCACCCCTCCACTTT.